The sequence of this T cell receptor beta chain was determined in a study of PD-L1 blockade in urothelial cancer. The repertoire was sequenced with immunoSEQ multiplex PCR; TCRdb's copy has only in-frame clones and lacks some. Of under 60,000 clones listed, approximately 83% are singletons. V dropped 5 bases and J dropped 3; count of bases not matched to a gene: 5. Germline loops: CDR1 MNHEY, CDR2 SMNVEV (reference sequence). This CDR3 is 14 amino acids long. Time point noted: peripheral blood 6 weeks after treatment start. Patient sample counts ranged from 1 to 8, pretreatment and on-treatment. The J gene is TRBJ2-7, the V gene TRBV27, with TRBD1 identical over 9 bases. Sequenced here: PBMCs, sampled around atezolizumab (anti-PD-L1) treatment. The TCR originated in a man aged 55 to 69 with urothelial cancer. For the CDR3, the DNA is TGTGCCAGCAGTGTGGGACAGGGTATCTACGAGCAGTACTTC. The encoded protein is CASSVGQGIYEQYF.